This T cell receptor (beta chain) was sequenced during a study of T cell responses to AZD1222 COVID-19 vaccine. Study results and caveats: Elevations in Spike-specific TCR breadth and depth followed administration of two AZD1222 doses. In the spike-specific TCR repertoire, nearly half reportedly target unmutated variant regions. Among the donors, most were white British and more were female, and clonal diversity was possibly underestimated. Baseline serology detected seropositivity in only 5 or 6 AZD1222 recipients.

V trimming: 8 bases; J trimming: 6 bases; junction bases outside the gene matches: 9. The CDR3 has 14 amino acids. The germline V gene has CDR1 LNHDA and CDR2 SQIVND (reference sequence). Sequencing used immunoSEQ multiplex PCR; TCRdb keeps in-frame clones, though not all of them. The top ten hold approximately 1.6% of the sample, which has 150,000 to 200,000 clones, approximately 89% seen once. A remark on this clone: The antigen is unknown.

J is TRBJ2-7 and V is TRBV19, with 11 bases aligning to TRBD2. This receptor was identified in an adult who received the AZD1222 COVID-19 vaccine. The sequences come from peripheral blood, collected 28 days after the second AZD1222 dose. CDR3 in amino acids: CASRLAGYLSEQYF. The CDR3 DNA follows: TGTGCCAGTCGACTAGCGGGATACCTCTCCGAGCAGTACTTC. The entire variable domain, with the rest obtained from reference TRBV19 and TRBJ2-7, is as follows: DGGITQSPKYLFRKEGQNVTLSCEQNLNHDAMYWYRQDPGQGLRLIYYSQIVNDFQKGDIAEGYSVSREKKESFPLTVTSAQKNPTAFYLCASRLAGYLSEQYFGPGTRLTVT.